The 8 T cell receptor beta chains listed next were all sequenced from one sample in a study of blood T cells in healthy people across ages. The use of a sample-barcoded 5' primer and a J-beta primer mix characterized a second PCR of roughly 6 to 11 cycles. In TCRdb, the 5' RACE reads were re-called with MiXCR into one record per CDR3 protein. The data contain 1.5 million to 2 million distinct CDR3 sequences, over 25% of them singletons. The source material was blood. The receptors derive from a woman aged 30 to 39 in good health.

This clonotype was seen only a few times. The chain recombines TRBV7-8 with TRBJ1-1; D possibly corresponds to TRBD1 (6 bases). CDR3 length: 14 residues. V lost 3 bases and J lost 8, with 16 bases in between. Per the germline V gene, CDR1 is SGHVS and CDR2 is FQNEAQ. CDR3 protein: CASSFTGQYGEAFF. DNA of the CDR3: TGTGCCAGCAGCTTCACAGGACAGTACGGGGAAGCTTTCTTT.

On this clonotype itself: As the CDR3 is not closed by the conserved phenylalanine or tryptophan, this likely results from a read error. The CDR3 region is CASSQSWVKWAEAFS. The CDR3 bases are TGCGCCAGCAGCCAATCGTGGGTTAAATGGGCTGAAGCTTTCTCT. The rearrangement joins TRBV4-3 to TRBJ1-1; D remains unclear. V lost 2 bases and J 6 bases, leaving 16 bases between the germline ends. Germline V gives CDR1 LGHNA, CDR2 YSLEER. This CDR3 is built from 15 residues.

This sequence joins TRBV5-1 and TRBJ2-5; D is perhaps TRBD2 (6 bases). V shed 4 bases and J shed 6 bases, with 19 bases lying between them. There are 15 residues in the CDR3. Germline assignment: CDR1 SGHRS and CDR2 YFSETQ. CDR3 DNA: TGCGCCAGCAGCCGGGAATCGGGAGATTTGAAGACCCAGTACTTC. Its translation is CASSRESGDLKTQYF.

The rearrangement uses TRBV6-1 and TRBJ2-3; weak D call: TRBD2 (5 bases). The CDR3 runs to 15 residues. Germline CDR1 MNHNS, CDR2 SASEGT. The V gene lost 2 bases and the J gene lost 3 bases, with 12 bases spanning the gap. The CDR3 region has the DNA TGTGCCAGCAGTGAACGCGAGTGGGAGACAGATACGCAGTATTTT. This codes for CASSEREWETDTQYF.

This clonotype was seen just once. The chain combines TRBV6-1 with TRBJ2-3; no reliable D call. Trimming removed 7 bases from V and 5 bases from J, with 7 bases in between. Germline CDR1 is MNHNS and CDR2 is SASEGT. The CDR3 loop spans 11 amino acids. The CDR3 DNA reads TGTGCCAGCAATAGGCAAGATACGCAGTATTTT. Protein sequence: CASNRQDTQYF.

This clonotype was counted a few times. This rearrangement joins TRBV4-1 to TRBJ2-1; the D gene is possibly TRBD2 (5 bases). CDR3 length: 12 residues. Trimming stripped 1 base from V and 13 bases from J, with 11 bases between. Per germline, CDR1 MGHRA and CDR2 YSYEKL. The CDR3 is CASSQGTREQFF. In DNA form, the CDR3 reads TGCGCCAGCAGCCAAGGGACTCGCGAACAGTTCTTC.

This clonotype was found many times. V and J are TRBV3-1 and TRBJ2-7, with 8 positions matching TRBD2. The CDR3 totals 13 residues. Germline V gene sequence: CDR1 LGHDT, CDR2 YNNKEL (reference sequence). The ends lost 7 bases at V and 1 base at J; junction bases unmatched: 3. This CDR3 reads CASTLAGSYEQYF. For the CDR3, the DNA is TGTGCCAGCACCCTAGCGGGTTCCTACGAGCAGTACTTC.

In the case of this clonotype: A much larger clone differs by one base, so this may be a read error. DNA of the CDR3: TGTGCCAGCGGTCCTGGGTATTCCTACGAGCAGTACTTC. Protein product: CASGPGYSYEQYF. This chain uses TRBV12-3 or TRBV12-4 with TRBJ2-7; D is unclear. V lost 8 bases, J lost 1 base, and 12 bases lay in between. This CDR3 is 13 amino acids long.